These 15 T cell receptor beta chains came from one sample sequenced in a study of shared clonotypes between healthy human individuals. Using immunoSEQ multiplex PCR, the repertoire was profiled, and TCRdb retains in-frame clones only, with some absent. This sample has around 1.1 million clones, with roughly 77% found just once. Sequencing was performed on memory CD4+ T cells from PBMCs. The sample's subset: CD45RA-negative fraction. The receptor set was obtained from a man in his late teens or twenties in good health. Some clones in this sample may be carry-over from other donors' samples.

This clone was detected only a few times. This sequence joins TRBV11-3 and TRBJ1-5, with a weak D call TRBD1 (5 bases). Germline-derived CDR1 and CDR2 are SGHNT and YENEEA. There are 12 residues in the CDR3. The V end lost 8 bases, the J end lost 5 bases, and 10 bases lay between the germline ends. CDR3 nucleotide sequence: TGTGCCAGCGCCCGAGGGGATCAGCCCCAGCATTTT. Protein: CASARGDQPQHF.

The V and J genes are TRBV19 and TRBJ1-1; TRBD1 agrees at 9 bases. Germline CDR1 reads LNHDA; CDR2 reads SQIVND (reference sequence). CDR3 length: 15 amino acids. Losses at the gene ends were 10 bases for V and 4 bases for J; bases not matched to a gene: 13. The CDR3 region has the DNA TGTGCCACCAGGTTGGGGGACAGGGTCGGCACTGAAGCTTTCTTT. Protein product: CATRLGDRVGTEAFF.

The V gene is TRBV10-3, the J gene TRBJ2-7, with D possibly TRBD2 on 6 matching bases. V was shortened by 11 bases and J by 6 bases, with 14 bases between the two germline ends. Looked up from germline, CDR1 is ENHRY and CDR2 is SYGVKD. CDR3 length: 11 residues. The CDR3 DNA follows: TGTGCCCCCAGAGGGGACTGCGAGCAGTACTTC. Protein: CAPRGDCEQYF.

The chain uses TRBV5-4 and TRBJ2-2; 8 bases line up with TRBD2. The V gene's germline CDR1 is SGHNT and CDR2 YYREEE (reference sequence). The CDR3 sequence is 16 residues long. J was trimmed by 7 bases and V by 2 bases; bases with no gene match: 10. CDR3: CASSLPGLGSHGELFF. In nucleotides, the CDR3 is TGTGCCAGCAGCTTACCGGGACTAGGATCTCACGGGGAGCTGTTTTTT.

The V call is TRBV27, the J call TRBJ2-5; possibly TRBD2 for D (5 bases). Germline lookup yields CDR1 MNHEY and CDR2 SMNVEV (reference sequence). The CDR3 length is 16 residues. Deletions cut 4 bases from V and 1 base from J, with 16 bases between. This CDR3 reads CASSSLWAGAQETQYF. In nucleotides, the CDR3 is TGTGCCAGCAGTTCCCTTTGGGCGGGTGCCCAAGAGACCCAGTACTTC.

With respect to this clone: This sample also contains other DNA sequences that code for the same CDR3. This chain links TRBV19 with TRBJ2-3; D gene unclear. Germline CDR1 and CDR2: LNHDA and SQIVND (reference sequence). V was cut by 7 bases and J by 3 bases, with 2 bases left in between. The length of the CDR3 is 10 residues. The CDR3 spells CASKTDTQYF. The CDR3 nucleotides are TGTGCCAGTAAAACAGATACGCAGTATTTT.

The table lists this clone with a few counts. CDR3: CASLGADISYEQYF. CDR3 in DNA: TGTGCCAGCCTGGGGGCAGATATATCCTACGAGCAGTACTTC. The chain joins TRBV2 to TRBJ2-7, with D perhaps TRBD1 (6 bases). Germline CDR1 and CDR2: SNHLY and FYNNEI. V lost 8 bases to trimming and J lost 1 base, with 15 bases between them. The CDR3 totals 14 residues.

The CDR3 spells CASNGAGKTQYF. The CDR3 DNA follows: TGTGCCAGCAACGGGGCCGGGAAGACCCAGTACTTC. The J gene is TRBJ2-5, the V gene TRBV6-5, with D perhaps being TRBD1 or TRBD2 (5 bases each). Trimming pared 7 bases from V and 6 bases from J, leaving 12 bases between. Germline V CDR1 and CDR2: MNHEY, SVGAGI. This CDR3 is 12 amino acids long.

The chain joins TRBV2 to TRBJ1-5; TRBD1 might be the D (5 bases). The CDR3 spans 14 residues. Germline values: CDR1 SNHLY, CDR2 FYNNEI. Deletions cut 5 bases from V and 7 bases from J, with 15 bases between. CDR3 nucleotides: TGTGCCAGCAGTCTAGGCATCCGGGGGCAGCCCCAGCATTTT. Its translation: CASSLGIRGQPQHF.

This chain joins TRBV28 and TRBJ2-3; perhaps D is TRBD1 or TRBD2 (5 bases each). Germline V gene sequence: CDR1 MDHEN, CDR2 SYDVKM. The CDR3 is 13 amino acids. Trimming took off 8 bases at V and 8 bases at J, with 17 bases between the two ends. Here the CDR3 DNA reads TGTGCCAGCTTGACAGTCCGCGAGGGTACGCAGTATTTT. It is translated as CASLTVREGTQYF.

The V call is TRBV4-1, the J call TRBJ2-5; D possibly matches TRBD1 or TRBD2 (5 bases each). The germline V and J ends were trimmed by 1 base and 3 bases, with 12 bases remaining between them. The V gene's germline CDR1 is MGHRA and CDR2 YSYEKL. The CDR3 is 15 amino acids. The CDR3 DNA is TGCGCCAGCAGCCAAGTACCAGGGAGCAAAGAGACCCAGTACTTC. Translating gives CASSQVPGSKETQYF.

There are a few counts of this clone. This sequence joins TRBV4-2 and TRBJ2-5, with TRBD2 as a possible D gene (5 bases). The CDR3 is 16 amino acids. V lost 0 bases and J 4 bases, leaving 15 bases between the germline ends. Germline CDR1 reads LGHNA; CDR2 reads YNFKEQ. CDR3 sequence: CASSQEALGRSETQYF. The CDR3 bases are TGTGCCAGCAGCCAAGAGGCCCTAGGGAGATCAGAGACCCAGTACTTC.

The chain carries TRBV7-9 and TRBJ1-5; possibly TRBD1 for D (6 bases). CDR3 size: 14 residues. Trimming stripped 1 base from V and 7 bases from J, with 11 bases between. Germline assignment: CDR1 SEHNR and CDR2 FQNEAQ (reference sequence). DNA of the CDR3: TGTGCCAGCAGCTTAGATGGGGGCAGGCAGCCCCAGCATTTT. Translating it yields CASSLDGGRQPQHF.

This chain's CDR3 is CASSLILARDGYGYTF. CDR3 DNA sequence: TGTGCCAGCAGCCTTATACTAGCCCGGGACGGCTATGGCTACACCTTC. This chain joins TRBV7-2 and TRBJ1-2; D is perhaps TRBD1 (5 bases). The V and J ends lost 5 bases and 4 bases respectively, with 20 bases between them. CDR1 is SGHTA, CDR2 FQGNSA, per germline. The CDR3 has 16 amino acids.

The gene calls are TRBV5-1 and TRBJ1-2, with D unclear. CDR1 is SGHRS, CDR2 YFSETQ, per germline. Trimming cost V 2 bases and J 13 bases, with 18 bases left between them. The CDR3 length is 13 residues. This CDR3 is CASSLFILEEFTF. The CDR3, as DNA: TGCGCCAGCAGCTTATTTATCCTGGAAGAATTCACCTTC.